This T cell receptor beta chain was observed in a study of shared clonotypes between healthy human individuals. On the study more broadly: With ages of 18 to 49, the donors were a couple of women and a few men.

In regard to this clone: The antigen is undetermined.

Study results and limitations: Donor scarcity curtailed the genetic and exposure-history diversity represented herein.

At the deep level, the assay was run. Authors' data handling: Filtering differed for immunoSEQ, which gave only junction sequences without quality scores. The protocol was immunoSEQ multiplex PCR, while the TCRdb copy is restricted to in-frame clones and leaves out a portion. That table furnishes V, J and clone size, whereas the DNA furnished D and trimming. The sample has fewer than 700,000 clones, 70% to 80% seen once. Sequencing was performed on PBMCs. The TCR comes from a woman aged 40 to 50 in good health. Some clones in this sample may be carry-over from other donors' samples.

The CDR3 region has the DNA TGTGCCAGCAGCGTATTCTTCGGACTAGCGGGAGAGTTCGTAAGGAATGAGCAGTTCTTC. It specifies CASSVFFGLAGEFVRNEQFF. The V gene is TRBV4-2, the J gene TRBJ2-1, with TRBD2 identical over 13 bases. The germline CDR1 and CDR2 sequences are LGHNA and YNFKEQ. The CDR3 is made up of 20 amino acids. The trim removed 5 bases at V and 7 bases at J, leaving 20 bases unmatched.